One and the same sample provided the 5 T cell receptor beta chains below, sequenced in a study of spatial heterogeneity in lung cancer. One entry per CDR3 protein results from TCRdb running MiXCR on the 5' RACE reads. The sample yields approximately 11,000 distinct CDR3 sequences, roughly 6.4% seen once. Stated time point: sample taken at primary tumor resection. Researchers sequenced whole RNA taken from tumor, nontumor lung or frozen PBMC without sorting. The sample consisted of normal lung tissue next to the tumor, taken at surgery. The receptors derive from a male donor with early-stage non-small cell lung cancer.

This clonotype has a count of ten or more. In a library made to pick up alpha chains, this beta chain is a stray read with a size that means little. The chain carries TRBV4-3 and TRBJ2-1, with D hard to call. Germline assignment: CDR1 LGHNA and CDR2 YSLEER. The CDR3 is 15 residues long. V dropped 1 base and J dropped 5 bases, with 12 bases sitting between them. CDR3 coding DNA: TGCGCCAGCAGCCAAGCGCCAGGTGACCACAATGAGCAGTTCTTC. As protein: CASSQAPGDHNEQFF.

This clonotype is medium-sized (0.01 to 0.1%) by share. Little can be read into the size of this beta chain, an off-target read in a library designed for alpha chains. V gene TRBV29-1 combines with J gene TRBJ2-7; 8 bases align to TRBD2. The germline gives CDR1 SQVTM, CDR2 ANQGSEA. CDR3 length: 14 residues. V shed 7 bases, J shed 0 bases, and the junction held 8 bases outside the gene matches. The CDR3 DNA reads TGCAGCGCCACAGCGGGAGCAGGCTCCTACGAGCAGTACTTC. Translating gives CSATAGAGSYEQYF.

This clonotype was seen many times. Because this beta chain is a stray read in a library intended to capture alpha chains, its abundance should not be given much weight. CDR3 nucleotide sequence: TGCGCCAGCAGCTTGGTGTCCAGCGGAGCAGAGACCCAGTACTTC. Translating gives CASSLVSSGAETQYF. The rearrangement links TRBV5-1 to TRBJ2-5, with D possibly matching TRBD2 (5 bases). CDR1 is SGHRS, CDR2 YFSETQ, per germline. The CDR3 has 15 residues. Deletions cut 0 bases from V and 4 bases from J, with 13 bases between. The full variable domain, its missing parts supplied by reference TRBV5-1 and TRBJ2-5, is KAGVTQTPRYLIKTRGQQVTLSCSPISGHRSVSWYQQTPGQGLQFLFEYFSETQRNKGNFPGRFSGRQFSNSRSEMNVSTLELGDSALYLCASSLVSSGAETQYFGPGTRLLVL.

This clonotype qualifies as medium-sized. This beta chain is an off-target read within a library intended for alpha chains, so its frequency means little. The J gene is TRBJ2-7, the V gene TRBV5-4, with 8 bases aligning to TRBD1. Losses at the gene ends were 5 bases for V and 0 bases for J; bases not matched to a gene: 4. The germline CDR1 and CDR2 sequences are SGHNT and YYREEE (reference sequence). CDR3 length equals 14 residues. This chain's CDR3 is CASSETGDSYEQYF. The DNA of the CDR3 is TGTGCCAGCAGTGAGACAGGGGACTCCTACGAGCAGTACTTC.

This clonotype was observed many times. For a library built for alpha chains, this beta chain is a stray read; little rests on its size. The rearrangement uses TRBV7-2 and TRBJ1-2; D is possibly TRBD1 (6 bases). Deletions cut 2 bases from V and 7 bases from J, with 11 bases between. Germline V CDR1 and CDR2: SGHTA, FQGNSA. This CDR3 contains 13 residues. Written as DNA, the CDR3 is TGTGCCAGCAGCTTATACAGGGAGAGTGGCTACACCTTC. The encoded protein is CASSLYRESGYTF.